This T cell receptor beta chain was profiled in a study of OX40 agonist ivuxolimab in advanced cancers. Germline V lookup: CDR1 SGHVS, CDR2 FQNEAQ. The V and J ends lost 2 bases and 0 bases respectively, with 20 bases between them. This CDR3 region has 20 residues. With regard to this clone: What it binds is not known.

Blood samples were obtained at baseline, cycle 4 day 1, and cycle 7 day 1. Study-wide results and caveats: Researchers report that CD8+ T cells had, on average, more expanded clones than CD4+.

The repertoire was sequenced with immunoSEQ multiplex PCR; TCRdb's copy has only in-frame clones and lacks some. This table has more than 70,000 clones, 85% to 95% appearing once. Source: CD4+ or CD8+ T cells sorted from blood, taken in a trial of the OX40 agonist ivuxolimab. The V call is TRBV7-8, the J call TRBJ2-6; D might be TRBD1 (5 bases). The receptor was isolated from an adult with an advanced solid tumor such as melanoma, head and neck, liver or kidney cancer. CDR3 DNA sequence: TGTGCCAGCAGCTTAATATTTGCGGCCAGGGCACTCTCTGGGGCCAACGTCCTGACTTTC. It yields the protein CASSLIFAARALSGANVLTF.